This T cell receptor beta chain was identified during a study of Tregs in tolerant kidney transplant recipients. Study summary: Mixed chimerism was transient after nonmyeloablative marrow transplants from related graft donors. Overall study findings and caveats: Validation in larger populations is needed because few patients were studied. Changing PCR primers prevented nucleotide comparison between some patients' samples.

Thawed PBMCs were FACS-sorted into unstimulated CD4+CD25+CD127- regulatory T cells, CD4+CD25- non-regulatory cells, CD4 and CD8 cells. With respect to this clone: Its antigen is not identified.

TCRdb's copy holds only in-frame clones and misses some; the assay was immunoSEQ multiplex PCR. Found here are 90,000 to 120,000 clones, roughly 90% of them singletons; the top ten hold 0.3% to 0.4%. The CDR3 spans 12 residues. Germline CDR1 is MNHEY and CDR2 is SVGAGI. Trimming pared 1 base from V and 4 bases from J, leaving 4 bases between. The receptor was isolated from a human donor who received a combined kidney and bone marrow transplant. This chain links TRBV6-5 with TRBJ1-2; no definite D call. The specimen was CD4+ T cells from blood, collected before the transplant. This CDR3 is CASSYFGYGYTF. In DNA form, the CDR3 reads TGTGCCAGCAGTTACTTCGGCTATGGCTACACCTTC.